This T cell receptor beta chain was profiled in a study of CD8+CD57+ T cells in acquired aplastic anemia (dated by TCRdb to 2016 to 2018). Regarding the complete study: Extracted DNA from sorted CD4+ and CD8+ cells averaged around 3.4 ug, ranging from 0.2 to 27.4 ug. Mean read counts for healthy donor samples were 8.5 million to 10.8 million for CD4+ cells and under 14 million for CD8+ cells. The full study reports these points: Twenty-nine CD8+ CDR3 sequences were shared between patients and controls but appeared highly expressed in patients and within their immunodominant clones. Between patients and healthy controls, no significant difference in CD8+ Simpson's diversity was found (P=0.060).

Concerning this clonotype: No antigen is known for it. No qualities accompany the bases; no much larger clone lies one base away.

Per the germline V gene (reference sequence), LNHDA is the CDR1 and SQIVND is the CDR2. The V end loses 5 bases and the J end loses 3 bases, and a stretch of 14 bases separates them. From its cysteine to its phenylalanine, the CDR3 spans 15 amino acids. Only the CDR3 part of the read is kept: 45 bases, read in frame from the first base. Genomic DNA was used as template for profiling of TCR beta VDJ combinations and CDR3 sequences. An Illumina HiSeq 2000 was used for TCR repertoire sequencing. The study's own analysis went as follows. TRBV/TRBJ rearrangement plots, CDR3 size and DJ length profiles, and Simpson's diversity index were used to assess repertoires. The most abundant DNA sequence in the deep sequencing data was defined as the immunodominant clone. CDR3 amino acid sequences were checked for sharing across subjects and were also compared against the VDJdb database and published repertoires. TCRdb reworked the public reads: Q25 trimming with fastp, MiXCR clone assembly, productive beta chains retained. Rows with one shared CDR3 protein collapse into an entry with the most common genes and DNA. V and J calls and clone size were set by TCRdb, not the authors. In this sample the table shows approximately 130,000 distinct CDR3 sequences, more than 35% of which occur a single time. The biggest ten clones account for 6.5% to 10% of the sample.

In the study, sorted CD4+ and CD8+ blood T cells from patients with severe aplastic anemia and from healthy subjects underwent deep sequencing of TCR repertoires. Ficoll-Paque density gradient centrifugation was used to isolate peripheral blood mononuclear cells. CD4+ and CD8+ T cells were sorted by FACS or magnetic beads before DNA extraction. Sequencing was carried out using sorted CD4+, CD8+, or CD8+CD57+ T cells (not recorded which) from PBMCs. This sequence uses TRBV19 and TRBJ1-5; a tentative D call is TRBD1 (6 bases match). The clonotype comes from a human donor in good health, serving as a control. The CDR3 reads CASSPRTGNNQPQHF. The DNA sequence is as follows: TGTGCCAGTAGTCCCCGTACAGGGAACAATCAGCCCCAGCATTTT.